This TCR beta chain was identified during a study of T cells in Graves' hyperthyroidism and ophthalmopathy. CDR1 and CDR2 from the germline V gene are SGHVS and FQNEAQ. V lost 1 base to trimming and J lost 0 bases, with 10 bases between them. This CDR3 has 17 residues. Researchers took RNA transcripts and amplified the TCR beta CDR3 regions from them. An initial round of RT-PCR targeting the TCR CDR3 relied on the HTBI primer set. MiXCR, run by TCRdb on the multiplex PCR reads, gives a single entry per CDR3 protein. The sample contains about 290,000 distinct CDR3 sequences, over 12% of which appear only once. This clonotype was seen many times.

This chain joins TRBV7-8 and TRBJ2-6; no definite D call. The sequencing input was blood. The clonotype was recovered from a woman aged 45-65 years with Graves' hyperthyroidism that later progressed to Graves' ophthalmopathy. CDR3 bases: TGTGCCAGCAGCTTAGTGGCAGCAGTCTCTGGGGCCAACGTCCTGACTTTC. Its protein is CASSLVAAVSGANVLTF.